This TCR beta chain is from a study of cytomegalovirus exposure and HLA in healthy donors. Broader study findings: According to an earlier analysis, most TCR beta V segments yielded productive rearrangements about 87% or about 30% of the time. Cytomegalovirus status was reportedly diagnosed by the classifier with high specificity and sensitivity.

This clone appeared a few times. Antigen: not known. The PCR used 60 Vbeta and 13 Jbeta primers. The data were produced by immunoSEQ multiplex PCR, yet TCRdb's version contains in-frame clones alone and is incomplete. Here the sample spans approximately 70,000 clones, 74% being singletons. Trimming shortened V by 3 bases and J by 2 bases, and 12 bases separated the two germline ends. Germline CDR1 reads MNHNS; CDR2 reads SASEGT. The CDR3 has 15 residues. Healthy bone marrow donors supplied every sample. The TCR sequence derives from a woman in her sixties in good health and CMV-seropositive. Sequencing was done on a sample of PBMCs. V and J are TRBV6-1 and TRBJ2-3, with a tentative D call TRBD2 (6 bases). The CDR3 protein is CASSDGAGITDTQYF. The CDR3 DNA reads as TGTGCCAGCAGTGACGGGGCGGGAATCACAGATACGCAGTATTTT.